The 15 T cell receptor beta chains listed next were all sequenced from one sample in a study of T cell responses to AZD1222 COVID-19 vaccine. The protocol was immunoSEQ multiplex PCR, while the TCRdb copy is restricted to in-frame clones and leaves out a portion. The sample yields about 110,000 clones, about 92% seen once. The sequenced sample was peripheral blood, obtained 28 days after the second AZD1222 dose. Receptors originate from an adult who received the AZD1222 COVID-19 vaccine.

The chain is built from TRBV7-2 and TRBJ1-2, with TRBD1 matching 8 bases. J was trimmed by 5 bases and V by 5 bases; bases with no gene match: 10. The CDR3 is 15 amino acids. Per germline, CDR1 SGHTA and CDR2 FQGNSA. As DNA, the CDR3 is TGTGCCAGCAGCCCGCCGGACAGGGCTCATTATGGCTACACCTTC. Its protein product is CASSPPDRAHYGYTF.

CDR3 coding DNA: TGTGCCAGCAGCTTAGAGTGGGGCGGAAACAATCAGCCCCAGCATTTT. It codes for CASSLEWGGNNQPQHF. V is TRBV7-8 and J is TRBJ1-5, with D possibly matching TRBD1 (5 bases). Trimming cost V 1 base and J 3 bases, with 13 bases left between them. Per the germline V gene, CDR1 is SGHVS and CDR2 is FQNEAQ. This CDR3 spans 16 amino acids.

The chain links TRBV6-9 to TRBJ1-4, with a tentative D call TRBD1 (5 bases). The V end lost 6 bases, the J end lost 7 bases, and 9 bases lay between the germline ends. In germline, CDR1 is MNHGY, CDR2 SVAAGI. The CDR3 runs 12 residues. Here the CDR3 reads CASRGGFEKLFF. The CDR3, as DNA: TGTGCCAGCAGGGGGGGATTTGAAAAACTGTTTTTT.

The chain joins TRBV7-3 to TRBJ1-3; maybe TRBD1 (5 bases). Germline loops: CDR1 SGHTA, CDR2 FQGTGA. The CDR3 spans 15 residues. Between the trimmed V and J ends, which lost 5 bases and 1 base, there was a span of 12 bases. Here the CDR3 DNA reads TGTGCCAGCAGCACGGGGGTCCCGTCTGGAAACACCATATATTTT. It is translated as CASSTGVPSGNTIYF.

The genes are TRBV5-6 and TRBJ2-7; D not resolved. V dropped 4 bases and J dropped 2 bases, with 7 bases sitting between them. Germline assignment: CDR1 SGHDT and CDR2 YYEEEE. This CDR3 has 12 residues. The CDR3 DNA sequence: TGTGCCAGCAGCACACAAACCTACGAGCAGTACTTC. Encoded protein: CASSTQTYEQYF.

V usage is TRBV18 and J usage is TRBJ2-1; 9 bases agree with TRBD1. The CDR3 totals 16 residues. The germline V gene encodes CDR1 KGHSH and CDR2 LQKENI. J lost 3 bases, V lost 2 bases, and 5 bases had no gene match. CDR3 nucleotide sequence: TGTGCCAGCTCACCAGCCGGGACAGGGATCTACAATGAGCAGTTCTTC. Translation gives CASSPAGTGIYNEQFF.

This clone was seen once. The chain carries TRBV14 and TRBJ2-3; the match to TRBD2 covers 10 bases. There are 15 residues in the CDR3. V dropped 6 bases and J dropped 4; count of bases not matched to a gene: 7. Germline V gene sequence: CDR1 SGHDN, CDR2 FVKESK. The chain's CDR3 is CASSLLAGFADTQYF. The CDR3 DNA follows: TGTGCCAGCAGTTTACTAGCGGGGTTTGCAGATACGCAGTATTTT.

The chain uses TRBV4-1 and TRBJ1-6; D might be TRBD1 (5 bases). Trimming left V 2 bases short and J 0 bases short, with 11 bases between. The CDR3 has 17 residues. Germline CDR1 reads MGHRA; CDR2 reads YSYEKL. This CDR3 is CASSQMGPSSYNSPLHF. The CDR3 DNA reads TGCGCCAGCAGCCAAATGGGACCGAGCTCCTATAATTCACCCCTCCACTTT.

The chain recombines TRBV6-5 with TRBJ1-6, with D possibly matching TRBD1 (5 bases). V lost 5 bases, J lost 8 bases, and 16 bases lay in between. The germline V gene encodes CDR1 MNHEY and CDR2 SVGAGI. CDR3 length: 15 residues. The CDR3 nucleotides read TGTGCCAGCAGTCCACTATTGCAGGGAGATTCACCCCTCCACTTT. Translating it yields CASSPLLQGDSPLHF.

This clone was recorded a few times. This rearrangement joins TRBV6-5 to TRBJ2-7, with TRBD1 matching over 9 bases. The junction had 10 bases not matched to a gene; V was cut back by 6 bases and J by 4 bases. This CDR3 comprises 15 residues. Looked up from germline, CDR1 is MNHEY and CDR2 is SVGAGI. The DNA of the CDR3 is TGTGCCAGCAGAGCCCCCGGGACAGGGTCTTACGAGCAGTACTTC. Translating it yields CASRAPGTGSYEQYF.

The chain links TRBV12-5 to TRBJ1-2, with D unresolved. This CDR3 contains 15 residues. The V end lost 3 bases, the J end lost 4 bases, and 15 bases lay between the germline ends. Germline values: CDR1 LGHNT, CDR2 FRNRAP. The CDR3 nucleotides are TGTGCTAGTGGTTTTGAGGACGGGCGTCTCTATGGCTACACCTTC. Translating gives CASGFEDGRLYGYTF.

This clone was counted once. The CDR3, as DNA: TGCAGCGTTGAAGGGGGAACCCTCTATGGCTACACCTTC. Protein sequence: CSVEGGTLYGYTF. The chain uses TRBV29-1 and TRBJ1-2; unclear D gene. Between the trimmed V and J ends, which lost 1 base and 4 bases, there was a span of 10 bases. This CDR3 contains 13 residues. CDR1 SQVTM and CDR2 ANQGSEA come from the germline V gene.

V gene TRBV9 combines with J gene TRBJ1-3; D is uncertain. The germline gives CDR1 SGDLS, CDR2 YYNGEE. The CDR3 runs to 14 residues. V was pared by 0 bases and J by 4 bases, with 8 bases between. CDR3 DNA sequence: TGTGCCAGCAGCGTAGGGGAGTCCGGAAACACCATATATTTT. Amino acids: CASSVGESGNTIYF.

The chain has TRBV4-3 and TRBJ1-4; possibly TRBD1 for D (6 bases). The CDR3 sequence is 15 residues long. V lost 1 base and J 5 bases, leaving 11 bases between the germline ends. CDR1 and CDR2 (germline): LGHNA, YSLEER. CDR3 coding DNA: TGCGCCAGCAGCCAAGGGTCAGGGGTGAATGAAAAACTGTTTTTT. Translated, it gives CASSQGSGVNEKLFF.

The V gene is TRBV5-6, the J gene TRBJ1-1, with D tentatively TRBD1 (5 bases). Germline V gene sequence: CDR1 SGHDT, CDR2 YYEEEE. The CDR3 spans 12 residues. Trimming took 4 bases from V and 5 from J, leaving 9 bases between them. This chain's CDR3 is CASSRGVTEAFF. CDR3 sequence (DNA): TGTGCCAGCAGCCGAGGGGTTACTGAAGCTTTCTTT.